The next 6 T cell receptor beta chains were all read from a single sample in a study of cytomegalovirus exposure and HLA in healthy donors. PCR primers comprised 60 Vbeta and 13 Jbeta primers. Sequencing used immunoSEQ multiplex PCR; TCRdb keeps in-frame clones, though not all of them. This sample has some 87,000 clones; roughly 80% occur once, and the top ten carry less than 9.5%. Sequences were obtained from PBMCs. The receptor source for this set is a middle-aged man in good health and CMV-seropositive.

This clone is a singleton in its sample. This rearrangement joins TRBV6-1 to TRBJ1-1; D is unclear. CDR3 length equals 12 residues. Germline CDR1 reads MNHNS; CDR2 reads SASEGT. V was trimmed by 2 bases and J by 7 bases, leaving 8 bases between them. The CDR3 loop is CASSEILIEAFF. The CDR3 DNA reads as TGTGCCAGCAGTGAAATCCTAATTGAAGCTTTCTTT.

This sequence joins TRBV11-2 and TRBJ2-7, with D tentatively TRBD1 (5 bases). With 4 bases removed from V and 4 bases from J, the gap between germline ends came to 14 bases. This CDR3 region has 14 residues. The germline CDR1 and CDR2 sequences are SGHAT and FQNNGV. CDR3 nucleotides: TGTGCCAGCAGCTCTCTCCAGGGTACGTACGAGCAGTACTTC. Amino acids: CASSSLQGTYEQYF.

This clone has just a few counts. The V and J genes are TRBV25-1 and TRBJ2-3; D might be TRBD2 (5 bases). The CDR3 consists of 16 residues. Per germline, CDR1 MGHDK and CDR2 SYGVNS. Deletions cut 0 bases from V and 4 bases from J, with 14 bases between. CDR3 region: CASSEYEESSADTQYF. The CDR3 region has the DNA TGTGCCAGCAGTGAATACGAGGAAAGTAGCGCAGATACGCAGTATTTT.

CDR3 protein: CASSFDPGGTDTQYF. CDR3 DNA sequence: TGTGCCAGCAGCTTCGATCCGGGTGGCACAGATACGCAGTATTTT. The rearrangement joins TRBV5-6 to TRBJ2-3; D is ambiguous. V shed 2 bases and J shed 1 base, with 11 bases lying between them. Germline V lookup: CDR1 SGHDT, CDR2 YYEEEE. CDR3 size: 15 residues.

This chain connects TRBV7-9 to TRBJ2-7; 8 bases agree with TRBD1. The CDR3 is 15 amino acids. V lost 1 base, J lost 3 bases, and 5 bases stayed unmatched. Germline V lookup: CDR1 SEHNR, CDR2 FQNEAQ (reference sequence). The CDR3 sequence is CASSLEPTGDYEQYF. The CDR3 region has the DNA TGTGCCAGCAGCTTAGAACCGACAGGGGACTACGAGCAGTACTTC.

This clone turned up a few times. The V call is TRBV19, the J call TRBJ1-5; D not certain. V was clipped by 1 base and J by 0 bases, with 7 bases between them. CDR1 LNHDA and CDR2 SQIVND come from the germline V gene (reference sequence). This CDR3 is 15 amino acids long. As DNA, the CDR3 is TGTGCCAGTAGTATAGGGGCGCATAGCAATCAGCCCCAGCATTTT. Its protein product is CASSIGAHSNQPQHF.